The 18 T cell receptor beta chains listed next were all sequenced from one sample in a study of CD8+ T cells in alopecia areata. Extraction and reverse transcription of RNA yielded cDNA as the sequencing template. TCRdb's copy holds only in-frame clones and misses some; the assay was immunoSEQ multiplex PCR. Of approximately 89,000 clones in the sample, 40% to 45% were seen once. The sample consisted of CD4+ T cells sorted from blood. These receptor sequences come from a human donor with alopecia areata.

The sample holds a few counts of this clone. The sample carries other DNA sequences with the same CDR3. The chain carries TRBV6-5 and TRBJ2-5; D uncertain. Germline CDR1 reads MNHEY; CDR2 reads SVGAGI. The V end lost 0 bases, the J end lost 4 bases, and 3 bases lay between the germline ends. The CDR3 spans 12 residues. In DNA, the CDR3 is TGTGCCAGCAGTTACTCCCCAGAGACCCAGTACTTC. Protein: CASSYSPETQYF.

This chain connects TRBV4-2 to TRBJ2-2; 9 nucleotides line up with TRBD2. CDR1 and CDR2 (germline): LGHNA, YNFKEQ. The CDR3 loop spans 16 amino acids. V was clipped by 6 bases and J by 0 bases; unmatched bases: 5. The CDR3 nucleotides are TGTGCCAGCAGTCGGAGACTAGCGGCGAACACCGGGGAGCTGTTTTTT. This translates into CASSRRLAANTGELFF.

A word on this clone: This specimen includes other DNA sequences encoding the same CDR3. The chain links TRBV6-6 to TRBJ2-5; D ambiguous. Germline-derived CDR1 and CDR2 are MNHNY and SVGAGI (reference sequence). This CDR3 has 11 residues. Trimming took off 0 bases at V and 4 bases at J, with 0 bases between the two ends. The CDR3 DNA follows: TGTGCCAGCAGTTACTCAGAGACCCAGTACTTC. Encoded protein: CASSYSETQYF.

This clone was counted once. This chain joins TRBV10-3 and TRBJ1-6, with TRBD1 matching over 7 bases. The V segment lost 10 bases and the J segment 7 bases; nucleotides outside the gene matches: 7. In germline, CDR1 is ENHRY, CDR2 SYGVKD. The CDR3 loop spans 13 amino acids. The CDR3 loop reads CATTRDRNSPLHF. Here the CDR3 DNA reads TGTGCCACGACCCGGGACAGAAATTCACCCCTCCACTTT.

This clone was seen only a few times. Distinct nucleotide sequences in the sample also encode this CDR3. V gene TRBV15 combines with J gene TRBJ2-5, with 8 bases identical to TRBD1. The CDR3 is made up of 15 amino acids. Germline CDR1 LNHNV, CDR2 YYDKDF (reference sequence). V lost 0 bases, J lost 2 bases, and 2 bases stayed unmatched. CDR3 sequence reads: CATSRDRTGQETQYF. The CDR3 DNA follows: TGTGCCACCAGCAGAGATAGGACAGGGCAAGAGACCCAGTACTTC.

The rearrangement joins TRBV7-8 to TRBJ2-7; no definite D call. The end of the DNA aligns better with TRBJ2-5, so the J call may be wrong. The CDR3 covers 13 residues. From germline, CDR1 is SGHVS and CDR2 FQNEAQ. CDR3 loop: CASSGGQQETQYF. The CDR3 DNA follows: TGTGCCAGCAGCGGTGGGCAGCAAGAGACCCAGTACTTC.

A few counts support this clone. The CDR3 reads CASSASQGWDETQYF. The CDR3 DNA sequence: TGTGCCAGCAGTGCATCACAGGGGTGGGACGAGACCCAGTACTTC. The chain employs TRBV2 and TRBJ2-5; 7 bases agree with TRBD1. This CDR3 contains 15 residues. V shed 4 bases and J 5 bases; nucleotides not matched to a gene: 10. The V gene's germline CDR1 is SNHLY and CDR2 FYNNEI.

This sequence joins TRBV7-2 and TRBJ2-2; D is possibly TRBD1 (6 bases). The length of the CDR3 is 16 residues. Germline CDR1 reads SGHTA; CDR2 reads FQGNSA. V was shortened by 6 bases and J by 7 bases, with 21 bases between the two germline ends. CDR3 residues: CASSNRLFTGNGELFF. CDR3 DNA sequence: TGTGCCAGCAGTAATCGCTTATTCACAGGGAACGGGGAGCTGTTTTTT.

The chain has TRBV7-6 and TRBJ2-3; 7 nucleotides align to TRBD1. This CDR3 spans 16 amino acids. CDR1 and CDR2 from the germline V gene are SGHVS and FNYEAQ. V lost 4 bases, J lost 4 bases, and 11 bases stayed unmatched. The CDR3 nucleotides are TGTGCCAGCAGCTCGATACACTACAGGGGCCCAGATACGCAGTATTTT. Its protein product is CASSSIHYRGPDTQYF.

The rearrangement uses TRBV30 and TRBJ2-3; the D is unclear. The V gene lost 3 bases and the J gene lost 4 bases, with 14 bases spanning the gap. The CDR3 length is 14 residues. Germline CDR1 reads GTSNPN; CDR2 reads SVGIG (reference sequence). DNA of the CDR3: TGTGCCTGGAGAGTATCCGGCGGAGCAGATACGCAGTATTTT. Protein sequence: CAWRVSGGADTQYF.

The chain links TRBV9 to TRBJ2-1, with D possibly called TRBD1 or TRBD2 (5 bases each). Trimming took 4 bases from V and 10 from J, leaving 21 bases between them. CDR3 length: 15 amino acids. The germline V gene encodes CDR1 SGDLS and CDR2 YYNGEE. For the CDR3, the DNA is TGTGCCAGCAGCTCGAGAGGGGACCTGTATAGCGAGCAGTTCTTC. It yields the protein CASSSRGDLYSEQFF.

V gene TRBV11-2 combines with J gene TRBJ1-1; a weak D match, TRBD1 (5 bases). CDR1 is SGHAT, CDR2 FQNNGV, per germline. There are 16 residues in the CDR3. Trimming cost V 4 bases and J 0 bases, with 15 bases left between them. The CDR3 is CASSSEGDRLNTEAFF. The CDR3, as DNA: TGTGCCAGCAGCTCGGAAGGGGACCGTCTGAACACTGAAGCTTTCTTT.

The chain combines TRBV5-1 with TRBJ2-7; 9 bases line up with TRBD1. With V trimmed by 4 bases and J by 5 bases, 10 bases remained unmatched. The V gene's germline CDR1 is SGHRS and CDR2 YFSETQ. CDR3 length: 15 amino acids. The CDR3 here is CASSAPGTGLDEQYF. For the CDR3, the DNA is TGCGCCAGCAGCGCGCCCGGGACAGGGTTGGACGAGCAGTACTTC.

The chain carries TRBV29-1 and TRBJ1-3; D is uncertain. With 1 base removed from V and 4 bases from J, the gap between germline ends came to 17 bases. The CDR3 has 16 residues. Germline V CDR1 and CDR2: SQVTM, ANQGSEA. The CDR3 coding sequence is TGCAGCGTTGAAGGATCATGGGTCGGTTCGGGAAACACCATATATTTT. It yields the protein CSVEGSWVGSGNTIYF.

This clone appeared a few times. The chain uses TRBV29-1 and TRBJ1-4; D ambiguous. The CDR3 sequence is 10 residues long. CDR1 and CDR2 (germline): SQVTM, ANQGSEA. V gave up 6 bases and J gave up 8 bases, with 7 bases separating them. The CDR3 nucleotides are TGCAGCGTCCTGGAGGAAAAACTGTTTTTT. Translated: CSVLEEKLFF.

The chain has TRBV30 and TRBJ2-7; 7 bases line up with TRBD1. Germline V CDR1 and CDR2: GTSNPN, SVGIG (reference sequence). Trimming took 5 bases from V and 2 from J; bases not matched to a gene: 6. This CDR3 spans 13 amino acids. The CDR3 protein is CAWVRQGTYEQYF. The CDR3 nucleotides read TGTGCCTGGGTCCGACAGGGTACCTACGAGCAGTACTTC.

The chain is built from TRBV29-1 and TRBJ1-2; maybe TRBD1 (5 bases). Trimming took off 4 bases at V and 8 bases at J, with 14 bases between the two ends. The CDR3 runs to 12 residues. CDR1 is SQVTM and CDR2 is ANQGSEA in the germline V gene. The DNA for the CDR3 is TGCAGCGTTGGCAGAGGGGAGGAGGGCTACACCTTC. Translated: CSVGRGEEGYTF.

The V call is TRBV23-1, the J call TRBJ2-7; possibly TRBD2 for D (5 bases). Being an ORF, TRBV23-1 has a function that is uncertain. Trimming removed 6 bases at V and 3 bases at J, with 27 bases between. The CDR3 has 18 residues. The CDR3 DNA follows: TGCGCCAGCAGGTTTAGACATATGGTGCCCCGGGGAAGCTACGAGCAGTACTTC. Protein sequence: CASRFRHMVPRGSYEQYF.